The count of the clone carrying this TCR beta chain is one. Its specificity is not known. Primers for the PCR totalled 60 Vbeta and 13 Jbeta. TCRdb keeps only in-frame clones here, not all; method: immunoSEQ multiplex PCR. The sample lists roughly 120,000 clones, 69% occurring once. This record comes from a study of cytomegalovirus exposure and HLA in healthy donors. Germline loops: CDR1 SGHRS, CDR2 YFSETQ. V was cut by 0 bases and J by 0 bases, with 7 bases left in between. The CDR3 is 15 amino acids. Study outcomes and limitations: Per a later analysis, HLA-associated TCR beta chains showed more clonal expansion than other, equally common TCR beta chains.

The chain employs TRBV5-1 and TRBJ1-3; tentatively, D is TRBD1 (5 bases). Material: PBMCs. The clonotype originates from a woman between 65 and 79 years old in good health and CMV-seropositive. CDR3 sequence reads: CASSLGQYSGNTIYF. The DNA of the CDR3 is TGCGCCAGCAGCTTGGGACAGTACTCTGGAAACACCATATATTTT.